This paragraph reports one TCR beta chain. The antigen is not known. The sample comes from a study of early T cells in non-severe SARS-CoV-2 infection. Study-wide background: Sequenced material consisted of bulk RNA (from unsorted whole blood), and chains were unpaired. Whole-study results and caveats: The matching step, a VDJdb search, favored anti-spike CD8 responses and missed private and CD4 specificities.

In the library, individual cDNA molecules carried attached unique molecular identifiers. TCRdb called the 5' RACE reads again in MiXCR, with one record for every CDR3 protein. The table includes tens of thousands of distinct CDR3 sequences, 9.5% to 15% detected once. Germline CDR1 and CDR2: SQVTM and ANQGSEA. Trimming removed 4 bases at V and 1 base at J, with 9 bases between. The CDR3 is 13 residues long. Sequencing was performed on whole blood. The genes are TRBV29-1 and TRBJ2-3, with a weak D call TRBD2 (5 bases). The TCR comes from an adult who was a healthcare worker with PCR-confirmed SARS-CoV-2 infection or an uninfected control (not recorded which). In DNA, the CDR3 is TGCAGCGTTGTTGGGCGGGGCACAGATACGCAGTATTTT. As protein: CSVVGRGTDTQYF.